This T cell receptor (beta chain) originates from a study of T cell responses to AZD1222 COVID-19 vaccine. This CDR3 has 14 residues. V was clipped by 0 bases and J by 7 bases, with 12 bases between them. In germline, CDR1 is LNHDA, CDR2 SQIVND (reference sequence). TCRdb's table, derived via immunoSEQ multiplex PCR, lists solely in-frame clones and lacks some. The sample includes approximately 100,000 clones, just over 90% seen only once; the top ten take approximately 4.5%. As to this clone: Its antigen is as yet unknown.

Findings and limits, study-wide: There were repertoire samples only from the period after the peak T cell response. Vaccine-associated CD4 TCRs ranged over spike, dominating at 160-218 and 743-854. Elevations in Spike-specific TCR breadth and depth followed administration of two AZD1222 doses.

The sample was peripheral blood, taken on day 0 of AZD1222 vaccination. The chain employs TRBV19 and TRBJ2-5; D could derive from TRBD1 or TRBD2 (6 bases each). The source is an adult in good health. The CDR3 coding sequence is TGTGCCAGTAGTATAGATGGGGGGCAGGGGACCCAGTACTTC. Translated: CASSIDGGQGTQYF. The full variable domain, rest sourced from reference TRBV19 and TRBJ2-5, is DGGITQSPKYLFRKEGQNVTLSCEQNLNHDAMYWYRQDPGQGLRLIYYSQIVNDFQKGDIAEGYSVSREKKESFPLTVTSAQKNPTAFYLCASSIDGGQGTQYFGPGTRLLVL.